This TCR beta chain appears in the sequencing data of a study of blood T cell repertoires in COVID-19. Comments on this clone: A much larger clone differs by one base, so this may be a read error.

Per the authors' pipeline: Using reference gene primer amplification, nucleated cell counts were estimated. Assay: immunoSEQ multiplex PCR; the TCRdb copy retains only in-frame clones and omits some. That table supplies the V and J calls and clone size; D and trimming were determined from the DNA. The sample includes fewer than 700,000 clones, 85% to 90% of them seen just once. The sequence derives from a woman between 45 and 60 years old with COVID-19, enrolled during active disease. The sequenced sample consisted of peripheral blood.

CDR3 nucleotides: TGTGCCAGCAGCCGGGAGGGGACTGAAGCTTTCTTT. Its translation: CASSREGTEAFF. The chain employs TRBV12-3 or TRBV12-4 and TRBJ1-1; a weak D match, TRBD1 (5 bases). CDR3 length: 12 amino acids. V lost 6 bases and J lost 5, with 10 bases in between.